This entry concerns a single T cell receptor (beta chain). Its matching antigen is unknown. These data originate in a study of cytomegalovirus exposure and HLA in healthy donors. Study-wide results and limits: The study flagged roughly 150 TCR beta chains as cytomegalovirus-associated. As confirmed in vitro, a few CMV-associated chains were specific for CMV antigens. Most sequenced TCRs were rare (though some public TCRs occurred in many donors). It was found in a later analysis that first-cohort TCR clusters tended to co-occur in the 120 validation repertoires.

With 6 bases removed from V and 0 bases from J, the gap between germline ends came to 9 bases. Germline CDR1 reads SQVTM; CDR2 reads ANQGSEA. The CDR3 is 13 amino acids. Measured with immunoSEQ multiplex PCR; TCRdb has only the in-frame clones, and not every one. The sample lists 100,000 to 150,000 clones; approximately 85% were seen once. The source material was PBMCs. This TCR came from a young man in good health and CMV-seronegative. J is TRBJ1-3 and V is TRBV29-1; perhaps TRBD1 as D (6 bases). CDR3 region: CSVGDNSGNTIYF. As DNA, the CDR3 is TGCAGCGTCGGGGACAACTCTGGAAACACCATATATTTT. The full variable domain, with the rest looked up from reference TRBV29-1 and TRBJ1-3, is SAVISQKPSRDICQRGTSLTIQCQVDSQVTMMFWYRQQPGQSLTLIATANQGSEATYESGFVIDKFPISRPNLTFSTLTVSNMSPEDSSIYLCSVGDNSGNTIYFGEGSWLTVV.